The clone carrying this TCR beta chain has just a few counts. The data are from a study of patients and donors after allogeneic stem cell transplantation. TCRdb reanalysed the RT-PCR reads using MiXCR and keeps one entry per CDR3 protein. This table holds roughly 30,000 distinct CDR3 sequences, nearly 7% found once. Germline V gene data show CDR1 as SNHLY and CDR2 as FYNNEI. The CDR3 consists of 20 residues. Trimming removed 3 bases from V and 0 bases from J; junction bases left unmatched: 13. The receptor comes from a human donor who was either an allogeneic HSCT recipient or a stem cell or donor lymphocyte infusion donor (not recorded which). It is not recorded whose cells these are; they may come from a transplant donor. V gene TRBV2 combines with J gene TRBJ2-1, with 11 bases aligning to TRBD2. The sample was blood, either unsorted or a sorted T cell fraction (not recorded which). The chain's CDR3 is CASSDRSWLAGGGSYNEQFF. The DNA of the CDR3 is TGTGCCAGCAGTGATCGCTCTTGGCTAGCGGGAGGTGGCTCCTACAATGAGCAGTTCTTC.